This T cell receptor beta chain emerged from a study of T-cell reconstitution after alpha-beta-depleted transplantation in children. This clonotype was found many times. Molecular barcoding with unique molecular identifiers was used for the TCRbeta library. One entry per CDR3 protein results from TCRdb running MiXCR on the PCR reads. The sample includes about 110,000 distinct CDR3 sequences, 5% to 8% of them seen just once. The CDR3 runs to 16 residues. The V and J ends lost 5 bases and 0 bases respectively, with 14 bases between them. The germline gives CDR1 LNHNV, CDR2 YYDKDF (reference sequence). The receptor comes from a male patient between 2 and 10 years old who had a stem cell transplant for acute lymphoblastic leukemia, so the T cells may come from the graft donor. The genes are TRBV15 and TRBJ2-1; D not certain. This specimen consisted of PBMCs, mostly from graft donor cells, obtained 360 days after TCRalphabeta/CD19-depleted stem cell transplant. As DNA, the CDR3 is TGTGCCACCAGCCCCCGTAAGCGCCCCTCCTACAATGAGCAGTTCTTC. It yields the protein CATSPRKRPSYNEQFF.